The 9 T cell receptor beta chains below all came from one sample that was sequenced in a study of shared clonotypes between healthy human individuals (dated by TCRdb to 2018 to 2020). Library preparation was by the immunoSEQ multiplex PCR assay. The table comes from immuneACCESS by way of TCRdb, which keeps in-frame sequences with V and J called. Part of the clones is missing from these tables; in studies checked, under half for an unresolved V gene and the rest for unknown reasons. For this sample the table gives millions of clones, of which just over 90% were detected only once. The top ten clones comprise about 0.39% of the sample. Sequencing was carried out using naive CD4+ T cells from PBMCs. The cell subset or site label, read with the paper, signifies: CD45RA+ positively selected. Receptors were obtained from a man between 18 and 29 years old in good health. Some clones in this sample may be carry-over from other donors' samples.

This chain uses TRBV9 with TRBJ2-7, with 9 nucleotides matching TRBD1. The germline V gene encodes CDR1 SGDLS and CDR2 YYNGEE. The CDR3 is made up of 16 amino acids. The trim removed 0 bases at V and 5 bases at J, leaving 9 bases unmatched. The chain's CDR3 is CASSVAGTGRLDEQYF. CDR3 DNA sequence: TGTGCCAGCAGCGTAGCGGGGACAGGGAGATTGGACGAGCAGTACTTC.

The genes are TRBV28 and TRBJ1-2; TRBD1 agrees at 7 bases. This CDR3 contains 13 residues. CDR1 and CDR2 (germline): MDHEN, SYDVKM. Trimming took 7 bases from V and 2 from J; bases not matched to a gene: 4. CDR3 nucleotides: TGTGCCAGCACGACAGGGTCCAACTATGGCTACACCTTC. It codes for CASTTGSNYGYTF.

The chain combines TRBV5-1 with TRBJ2-6, with TRBD1 matching over 12 bases. With V trimmed by 3 bases and J by 2 bases, 6 bases remained unmatched. CDR1 and CDR2 from the germline V gene are SGHRS and YFSETQ. CDR3 length: 18 amino acids. In nucleotides, the CDR3 is TGCGCCAGCAGCTCACCGGGACAGGGGGCCACTGGGGCCAACGTCCTGACTTTC. This codes for CASSSPGQGATGANVLTF.

The chain has TRBV4-2 and TRBJ1-2, with D possibly TRBD1 on 6 matching bases. The germline V gene has CDR1 LGHNA and CDR2 YNFKEQ. V lost 0 bases, J lost 4 bases, and 15 bases lay in between. This CDR3 has 16 residues. In DNA form, the CDR3 reads TGTGCCAGCAGCCAAGATCTTCCTGGGGGGCCCTATGGCTACACCTTC. It yields the protein CASSQDLPGGPYGYTF.

The rearrangement uses TRBV5-3 and TRBJ1-1; perhaps TRBD1 as D (5 bases). TRBV5-3 is treated as an ORF (open reading frame) with a function not yet certain. This CDR3 comprises 16 residues. V was cut by 1 base and J by 6 bases, with 19 bases left in between. CDR3 nucleotide sequence: TGTGCCAGAAGCTTGCATCAGGGTGATGGCCAACCTGAAGCTTTCTTT. Translated: CARSLHQGDGQPEAFF.

This clone turned up a few times. Other DNA sequences in the same sample also yield this CDR3. Written as DNA, the CDR3 is TGTGCCAGCTCACTCCAGGGAGGAAACACTGAAGCTTTCTTT. Its protein is CASSLQGGNTEAFF. This chain links TRBV18 with TRBJ1-1; tentative D call: TRBD1 (5 bases). CDR3 size: 14 residues. Trimming took off 4 bases at V and 2 bases at J, with 11 bases between the two ends. In germline, CDR1 is KGHSH, CDR2 LQKENI. The full variable domain, completed using reference TRBV18 and TRBJ1-1, is NAGVMQNPRHLVRRRGQEARLRCSPMKGHSHVYWYRQLPEEGLKFMVYLQKENIIDESGMPKERFSAEFPKEGPSILRIQQVVRGDSAAYFCASSLQGGNTEAFFGQGTRLTVV.

The chain recombines TRBV6-6 with TRBJ1-5; 7 nucleotides agree with TRBD1. Germline CDR1 reads MNHNY; CDR2 reads SVGAGI (reference sequence). The V gene end was trimmed by 6 bases and the J gene end by 3 bases; junction bases not matched to a gene: 11. The CDR3 spans 16 residues. The CDR3 is CASSREPGQFNQPQHF. In DNA form, the CDR3 reads TGTGCCAGCAGCCGCGAACCGGGACAGTTCAATCAGCCCCAGCATTTT.

This clone was observed once. This chain links TRBV5-1 with TRBJ2-3; 8 bases line up with TRBD2. This CDR3 spans 16 amino acids. The V segment lost 0 bases and the J segment 2 bases; nucleotides outside the gene matches: 5. Germline values: CDR1 SGHRS, CDR2 YFSETQ. As DNA, the CDR3 is TGCGCCAGCAGCTTGGGGGGACTAGGTGACACAGATACGCAGTATTTT. Encoded protein: CASSLGGLGDTDTQYF.

The rearrangement links TRBV25-1 to TRBJ1-2; D is unresolved. V was trimmed by 6 bases and J by 0 bases, leaving 14 bases between them. Germline V lookup: CDR1 MGHDK, CDR2 SYGVNS. The CDR3 runs to 15 residues. In nucleotides, the CDR3 is TGTGCCAGCAGACACAGCCGGTGGGCTAACTATGGCTACACCTTC. Protein product: CASRHSRWANYGYTF.